The 31 T cell receptor beta chains given below trace back to one sample, sequenced in a study of cytomegalovirus exposure and HLA in healthy donors. 13 Jbeta primers and 60 Vbeta primers were used for the PCR. Sequencing was performed with immunoSEQ multiplex PCR; in TCRdb, only in-frame clones are kept and a portion is missing. The sample comprises about 250,000 clones, around 78% of which are singletons, and around 0.45% rests with the top ten. Sequencing was carried out using PBMCs. The source is a boy aged 10-17 years in good health and CMV-seronegative.

The chain couples TRBV14 to TRBJ2-3; 11 bases match TRBD2. The CDR3 is made up of 19 amino acids. Looked up from germline, CDR1 is SGHDN and CDR2 is FVKESK. With 8 bases clipped from V and 2 bases from J, the junction kept 18 bases outside the gene matches. CDR3 sequence reads: CASVRWLAGGVGATDTQYF. The CDR3 DNA reads TGTGCCAGCGTCCGGTGGCTAGCGGGAGGTGTGGGGGCCACAGATACGCAGTATTTT.

The genes are TRBV23-1 and TRBJ1-5; unclear D gene. TRBV23-1 belongs to the ORF category, with a function that is uncertain. V lost 10 bases and J 11 bases, leaving 18 bases between the germline ends. The CDR3 is 12 amino acids. CDR3 sequence reads: CAIPVKLEAQHF. DNA for the CDR3: TGCGCCATCCCCGTCAAACTGGAGGCCCAGCATTTT.

The chain combines TRBV20-1 with TRBJ1-2, with 8 bases aligning to TRBD1. Germline V lookup: CDR1 DFQATT, CDR2 SNEGSKA (reference sequence). V dropped 5 bases and J dropped 9; count of bases not matched to a gene: 2. The CDR3 contains 10 residues. CDR3 coding DNA: TGCAGTGCTCGACAGGGGAGCTACACCTTC. Translating it yields CSARQGSYTF.

This sequence joins TRBV2 and TRBJ1-6; D ambiguous. CDR3 length: 15 amino acids. V was cut by 7 bases and J by 0 bases, with 10 bases left in between. Germline values: CDR1 SNHLY, CDR2 FYNNEI. CDR3 nucleotides: TGTGCCAGCACCCGGGAGGCCTCCTATAATTCACCCCTCCACTTT. Translating it yields CASTREASYNSPLHF.

This clone was counted a few times. DNA for the CDR3: TGTGCCAGCAGCCCCGGACTAGCGGTCCAAGAGACCCAGTACTTC. This encodes CASSPGLAVQETQYF. The V and J genes are TRBV7-9 and TRBJ2-5, with 10 bases aligning to TRBD2. Germline CDR1 reads SEHNR; CDR2 reads FQNEAQ (reference sequence). The V gene end was trimmed by 5 bases and the J gene end by 1 base; junction bases not matched to a gene: 4. The CDR3 runs to 15 residues.

The V call is TRBV7-2, the J call TRBJ2-5; D is ambiguous. Germline CDR1 is SGHTA and CDR2 is FQGNSA. Trimming shortened V by 3 bases and J by 1 base, and 9 bases separated the two germline ends. The CDR3 is 14 amino acids. CDR3 in DNA: TGTGCCAGCAGCTTCAACTTACTCCAAGAGACCCAGTACTTC. As protein: CASSFNLLQETQYF.

The chain employs TRBV9 and TRBJ2-5; 12 positions agree with TRBD2. Per the germline V gene, CDR1 is SGDLS and CDR2 is YYNGEE. The J segment lost 4 bases and the V segment lost 3 bases, leaving 1 base of the junction unmatched. The CDR3 has 14 amino acids. The CDR3 spells CASSETSGGETQYF. CDR3 DNA sequence: TGTGCCAGCAGCGAGACTAGCGGGGGAGAGACCCAGTACTTC.

The rearrangement joins TRBV6-4 to TRBJ1-1, with 8 bases lining up with TRBD1. This CDR3 region has 14 residues. The V gene's germline CDR1 is MRHNA and CDR2 SNTAGT. J gave up 6 bases and V 4 bases, and 7 bases lay outside the gene matches. CDR3 DNA sequence: TGTGCCAGCAGTGTCGACAGGGGCTTGGCTGAAGCTTTCTTT. This codes for CASSVDRGLAEAFF.

In this sample, this clone turned up once. The V gene is TRBV11-1, the J gene TRBJ2-7; 11 positions match TRBD2. This CDR3 contains 17 residues. CDR1 and CDR2 from the germline V gene are SGHAT and FQDESV (reference sequence). Trimming at V came to 4 bases and at J to 2 bases, leaving 10 bases not matched to a gene. The CDR3 loop is CASSSLRLAGFPYEQYF. CDR3 nucleotides: TGTGCCAGCAGCTCACTTCGACTAGCGGGGTTTCCCTACGAGCAGTACTTC.

The chain has TRBV11-2 and TRBJ1-1; D not certain. Germline CDR1 reads SGHAT; CDR2 reads FQNNGV. CDR3 length: 15 residues. V was trimmed by 5 bases and J by 3 bases, leaving 16 bases between them. The CDR3 spells CASSRPGFQDTEAFF. The CDR3 bases are TGTGCCAGCAGCCGCCCTGGCTTCCAAGACACTGAAGCTTTCTTT.

V is TRBV7-3 and J is TRBJ2-7; tentative D call: TRBD1 (5 bases). Germline V gives CDR1 SGHTA, CDR2 FQGTGA. The V and J ends lost 2 bases and 2 bases respectively, with 7 bases between them. This CDR3 contains 13 residues. The CDR3 bases are TGTGCCAGCAGCTTAGGCAGGGCCTACGAGCAGTACTTC. It yields the protein CASSLGRAYEQYF.

The chain links TRBV7-3 to TRBJ2-3; D may be TRBD2 (6 bases). This CDR3 comprises 16 residues. CDR1 is SGHTA, CDR2 FQGTGA, per germline. V was cut by 1 base and J by 1 base, with 12 bases left in between. This CDR3 is CASSLIPGDGTDTQYF. CDR3 DNA: TGTGCCAGCAGCTTAATTCCGGGGGACGGCACAGATACGCAGTATTTT.

The gene calls are TRBV5-1 and TRBJ1-1; D possibly corresponds to TRBD1 (5 bases). Per germline, CDR1 SGHRS and CDR2 YFSETQ. This CDR3 spans 12 amino acids. V was pared by 4 bases and J by 6 bases, with 10 bases between. CDR3 in amino acids: CASSPGVAEAFF. CDR3 in DNA: TGCGCCAGCAGCCCGGGGGTCGCTGAAGCTTTCTTT.

The chain is built from TRBV6-6 and TRBJ1-2; D is unresolved. V shed 2 bases and J shed 0 bases, with 10 bases lying between them. Looked up from germline, CDR1 is MNHNY and CDR2 is SVGAGI (reference sequence). CDR3 size: 15 residues. The CDR3 DNA follows: TGTGCCAGCAGTTACCCAACCGGGACTAACTATGGCTACACCTTC. Translated, it gives CASSYPTGTNYGYTF.

Points on this clone: This same CDR3 is encoded by further DNA sequences in the sample. The chain uses TRBV2 and TRBJ2-5; TRBD1 matches 7 bases. Germline CDR1 and CDR2: SNHLY and FYNNEI. Losses at the gene ends were 6 bases for V and 1 base for J; bases not matched to a gene: 2. The CDR3 spans 13 residues. The CDR3 here is CASSRDSQETQYF. CDR3 sequence (DNA): TGTGCCAGCAGCCGGGACAGCCAAGAGACCCAGTACTTC.

The chain carries TRBV7-6 and TRBJ2-7; possibly TRBD1 for D (5 bases). This CDR3 spans 15 amino acids. The V and J ends lost 1 base and 0 bases respectively, with 10 bases between them. Germline loops: CDR1 SGHVS, CDR2 FNYEAQ. The CDR3 nucleotides read TGTGCCAGCAGCTTAGGGGGCGGCTCCTCCTACGAGCAGTACTTC. Amino acid sequence: CASSLGGGSSYEQYF. Supplemented by reference TRBV7-6 and TRBJ2-7, the full variable domain reads GAGVSQSPRYKVTKRGQDVALRCDPISGHVSLYWYRQALGQGPEFLTYFNYEAQQDKSGLPNDRFSAERPEGSISTLTIQRTEQRDSAMYRCASSLGGGSSYEQYFGPGTRLTVT.

The chain uses TRBV19 and TRBJ2-1; 8 bases are shared with TRBD2. The ends lost 5 bases at V and 8 bases at J; junction bases unmatched: 14. Germline V gene lookup returns CDR1 LNHDA and CDR2 SQIVND (reference sequence). The CDR3 is made up of 16 amino acids. CDR3: CASSQTSGGTVDEQFF. CDR3 nucleotide sequence: TGTGCCAGTAGTCAGACCAGCGGGGGAACCGTCGATGAGCAGTTCTTC.

The chain employs TRBV9 and TRBJ2-5; 9 nucleotides agree with TRBD2. CDR1 is SGDLS and CDR2 is YYNGEE in the germline V gene. The J segment lost 7 bases and the V segment lost 5 bases, leaving 15 bases of the junction unmatched. This CDR3 is 16 amino acids long. The DNA of the CDR3 is TGTGCCAGCAGTAAAGAAACCTTAGCGGGAGTTGTGACCCAGTACTTC. Encoded protein: CASSKETLAGVVTQYF. The full variable domain, rest sourced from reference TRBV9 and TRBJ2-5, is DSGVTQTPKHLITATGQRVTLRCSPRSGDLSVYWYQQSLDQGLQFLIQYYNGEERAKGNILERFSAQQFPDLHSELNLSSLELGDSALYFCASSKETLAGVVTQYFGPGTRLLVL.

In nucleotides, the CDR3 is TGTGCCAGCAGCGCCAGCGGGAGATATGCCGATACGCAGTATTTT. Translated, it gives CASSASGRYADTQYF. This chain uses TRBV9 with TRBJ2-3; TRBD2 matches 8 bases. This CDR3 comprises 15 residues. The V gene's germline CDR1 is SGDLS and CDR2 YYNGEE. J lost 6 bases, V lost 3 bases, and 9 bases had no gene match.

This clone came up once. The genes are TRBV12-5 and TRBJ2-7, with D possibly matching TRBD2 (7 bases). V was cut by 3 bases and J by 0 bases, with 21 bases left in between. The CDR3 extends over 18 amino acids. Germline values: CDR1 LGHNT, CDR2 FRNRAP. CDR3 bases: TGTGCTAGTGGTTTCTCTCACGGGGGGCCCGAAAGCTCCTACGAGCAGTACTTC. Translating it yields CASGFSHGGPESSYEQYF.

V is TRBV19 and J is TRBJ2-1; D may be TRBD2 (5 bases). This CDR3 spans 13 amino acids. The germline CDR1 and CDR2 sequences are LNHDA and SQIVND (reference sequence). V was pared by 5 bases and J by 12 bases, with 17 bases between. CDR3 nucleotides: TGTGCCAGTAGTTTCCGCGGGTCCCCAGGGCAGTTCTTC. This codes for CASSFRGSPGQFF. Together with reference TRBV19 and TRBJ2-1, the CDR3 gives the full variable domain: DGGITQSPKYLFRKEGQNVTLSCEQNLNHDAMYWYRQDPGQGLRLIYYSQIVNDFQKGDIAEGYSVSREKKESFPLTVTSAQKNPTAFYLCASSFRGSPGQFFGPGTRLTVL.

This clone was observed a handful of times. Other DNA sequences within the sample encode an identical CDR3. The chain recombines TRBV29-1 with TRBJ2-7; D possibly corresponds to TRBD1 (5 bases). Germline V gives CDR1 SQVTM, CDR2 ANQGSEA. The length of the CDR3 is 13 residues. Trimming pared 4 bases from V and 0 bases from J, leaving 10 bases between. CDR3: CSVGQRLSYEQYF. CDR3 DNA: TGCAGCGTTGGACAGAGACTCTCCTACGAGCAGTACTTC.

This clone has more than one count but fewer than ten. This rearrangement joins TRBV5-1 to TRBJ2-3; TRBD2 might be the D (5 bases). This CDR3 has 14 amino acids. The germline V gene encodes CDR1 SGHRS and CDR2 YFSETQ. V lost 0 bases, J lost 6 bases, and 11 bases lay in between. CDR3 in amino acids: CASSLESGGDTQYF. The CDR3 coding sequence is TGCGCCAGCAGCTTGGAGTCCGGAGGCGATACGCAGTATTTT.

The chain couples TRBV10-1 to TRBJ2-7; 8 bases fit TRBD1. V lost 5 bases to trimming and J lost 2 bases; unmatched junction nucleotides: 8. Germline CDR1 is WNHNN and CDR2 is SYGVQD (reference sequence). The CDR3 totals 15 residues. CDR3 in amino acids: CASSFTGGIPYEQYF. The CDR3 region has the DNA TGCGCCAGCAGTTTCACAGGGGGAATCCCCTACGAGCAGTACTTC.

The chain combines TRBV29-1 with TRBJ1-1; TRBD1 aligns across 9 bases. Germline V gene sequence: CDR1 SQVTM, CDR2 ANQGSEA. CDR3 length equals 15 residues. J gave up 0 bases and V 6 bases, and 8 bases lay outside the gene matches. In nucleotides, the CDR3 is TGCAGCGTAGCTCCGGGACAGGGTATGAACACTGAAGCTTTCTTT. Translation: CSVAPGQGMNTEAFF.

A note on this clone: Other DNA sequences within the sample encode an identical CDR3. The chain couples TRBV20-1 to TRBJ2-7; possibly TRBD2 for D (5 bases). The V end lost 3 bases, the J end lost 3 bases, and 6 bases lay between the germline ends. This CDR3 is built from 11 residues. Germline CDR1 DFQATT, CDR2 SNEGSKA (reference sequence). The CDR3 DNA sequence: TGCAGTGCTAGCCGGGGCTACGAGCAGTACTTC. Translation: CSASRGYEQYF.

CDR3 DNA sequence: TGTGCCAGCAGCCGGACAGGGGACGTGGAGACCCAGTACTTC. Amino acids: CASSRTGDVETQYF. The V and J genes are TRBV13 and TRBJ2-5, with 9 positions matching TRBD1. This CDR3 is 14 amino acids long. Trimming cost V 5 bases and J 5 bases; bases outside gene matches: 6. Germline CDR1 reads PRHDT; CDR2 reads FYEKMQ (reference sequence).

This clone came up a few times. CDR3 coding DNA: TGTGCCAGCAGGAGGGAGCGGGGGGGCCTAGAGCAGTTCTTC. This encodes CASRRERGGLEQFF. This chain joins TRBV2 and TRBJ2-1; 10 bases line up with TRBD2. The V gene end was trimmed by 6 bases and the J gene end by 10 bases; junction bases not matched to a gene: 9. CDR1 SNHLY and CDR2 FYNNEI come from the germline V gene. The CDR3 covers 14 residues.

This clone was seen a few times. The junction does not match germline at one end; this may be a read error. The J gene is TRBJ1-2, the V gene TRBV2; D gene unclear. This CDR3 spans 11 amino acids. Germline lookup yields CDR1 SNHLY and CDR2 FYNNEI. CDR3 amino acids: CASRLGAGYPF. The CDR3 DNA is TGTGCCAGCAGATTGGGCGCGGGCTACCCCTTC.

The genes are TRBV18 and TRBJ2-7; 11 bases fit TRBD1. Trimming took 8 bases from V and 7 from J; bases not matched to a gene: 7. CDR1 is KGHSH and CDR2 is LQKENI in the germline V gene. The CDR3 runs to 13 residues. Here the CDR3 DNA reads TGTGCCAGCACCGGACAGGGGGCGGAAGAGCAGTACTTC. It translates to CASTGQGAEEQYF.

The V gene is TRBV5-6, the J gene TRBJ2-3, with D hard to call. This CDR3 region has 16 residues. V lost 2 bases and J 0 bases, leaving 13 bases between the germline ends. CDR1 is SGHDT and CDR2 is YYEEEE in the germline V gene. The CDR3 DNA reads TGTGCCAGCAGCTTCCCGAGAAGAACTAGCACAGATACGCAGTATTTT. It specifies CASSFPRRTSTDTQYF.